Listed below are T cell receptor beta chains from one sample, sequenced in a study of T-cell reconstitution after alpha-beta-depleted transplantation in children. Via MiXCR, TCRdb re-called the PCR reads, giving one row per CDR3 protein. The repertoire holds roughly 98,000 distinct CDR3 sequences, with about a sixth as singletons. Sequenced material: PBMCs, mostly from graft donor cells, taken 180 days after TCRalphabeta/CD19-depleted stem cell transplant. Every receptor here comes from a male patient between 2 and 10 years old who had a stem cell transplant for acute lymphoblastic leukemia, so the T cells may come from the graft donor. The conserved cysteine and the conserved F or W are not part of the CDR3 here. A D gene is named only where the DNA matches it firmly.

ASSAGGSTGVSPLH | TRBD1 | TRBJ1-6 | TRBV12-3/TRBV12-4
ASSEYGQGVYEQY | TRBD1 | TRBJ2-7 | TRBV2
ASSQGTGVEKLF | TRBD1 | TRBJ1-4 | TRBV5-1
ASSQSVALRTDTQY | . | TRBJ2-3 | TRBV16
SVVRSIEHTQY | . | TRBJ2-3 | TRBV29-1
ASSPGLNSGELF | . | TRBJ2-2 | TRBV5-5
ASSQGEPRADTQY | . | TRBJ2-3 | TRBV4-3
ASSQSTGSGANVLT | . | TRBJ2-6 | TRBV4-3
ASQNPPEKLF | . | TRBJ1-4 | TRBV2
ASSLGGVWVSANTEAF | . | TRBJ1-1 | TRBV12-3/TRBV12-4
ASSHGQGRNQPQH | TRBD1 | TRBJ1-5 | TRBV4-3
SAISGGPYNEQF | TRBD2 | TRBJ2-1 | TRBV20-1
SARASSGIDTQY | TRBD2 | TRBJ2-3 | TRBV20-1
ASSFGTGIMNTEAF | TRBD1 | TRBJ1-1 | TRBV12-3/TRBV12-4